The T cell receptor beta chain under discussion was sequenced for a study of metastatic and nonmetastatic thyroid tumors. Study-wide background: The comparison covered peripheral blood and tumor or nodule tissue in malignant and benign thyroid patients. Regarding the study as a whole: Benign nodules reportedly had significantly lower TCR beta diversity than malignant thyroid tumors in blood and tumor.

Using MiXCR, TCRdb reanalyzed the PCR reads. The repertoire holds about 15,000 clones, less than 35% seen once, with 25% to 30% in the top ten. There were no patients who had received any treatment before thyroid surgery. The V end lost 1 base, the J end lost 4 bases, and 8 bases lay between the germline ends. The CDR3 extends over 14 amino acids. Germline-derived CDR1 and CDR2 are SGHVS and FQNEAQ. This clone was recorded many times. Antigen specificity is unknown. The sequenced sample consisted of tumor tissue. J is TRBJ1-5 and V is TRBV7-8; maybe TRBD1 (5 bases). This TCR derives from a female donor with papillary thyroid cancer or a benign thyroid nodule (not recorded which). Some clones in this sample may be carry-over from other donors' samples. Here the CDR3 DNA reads TGTGCCAGCAGCTTAGGGCCAGGGAATCAGCCCCAGCATTTT. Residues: CASSLGPGNQPQHF.